These T cell receptor beta chains were read from a single sample in a study of a mutant IDH1 vaccine in newly diagnosed glioma. These TCRs' antigens remain unknown. Clones were sequenced by immunoSEQ multiplex PCR, and TCRdb holds only the in-frame ones, with some missing. The table lists 20,000 to 25,000 clones, 82% of them singletons. The sample here was PBMCs, taken from a glioma patient whose treatment included an IDH1 peptide vaccine. Receptors were obtained from a man aged 25 to 40 with glioma. Each CDR3 is given with its conserved first and last residue. D genes are given only for firm matches. The size of a clone is reported for some rows only, either as once, few or many, or as a class for expanded clones.

v_call	clone_size	d_call	cdr3_length	j_call	cdr3_nt	cdr3_aa
TRBV10-3	NA	NA	12	TRBJ1-2	TGTGCCACCAGGAAAGGGGAATATGGCTACACCTTC	CATRKGEYGYTF
TRBV4-1	NA	TRBD2	15	TRBJ2-5	TGCGCCAGCAGCTCCAGCGGGGTGATGAGGGAGACCCAGTACTTC	CASSSSGVMRETQYF
TRBV27	NA	NA	15	TRBJ2-7	TGTGCCAGCAGTCTGTCGGGCGGGCCACCCTACGAGCAGTACTTC	CASSLSGGPPYEQYF
TRBV2	NA	TRBD2	13	TRBJ2-5	TGTGCCAGCAGCACAACGGGGGGGGAGACCCAGTACTTC	CASSTTGGETQYF
TRBV27	once	NA	13	TRBJ2-7	TGTGCCAGCAGTTTTGGGATCCAAGGCGAGCAGTACTTC	CASSFGIQGEQYF
TRBV6-1	medium-sized	TRBD1	13	TRBJ2-2	TGTGCCAGCGCAGGACAGGGACCCGGGGAGCTGTTTTTT	CASAGQGPGELFF
TRBV9	NA	NA	13	TRBJ2-3	TGTGCCAGCAGCGCAGAAACCACAGATACGCAGTATTTT	CASSAETTDTQYF
TRBV18	NA	NA	14	TRBJ2-1	TGTGCCAGCTCACCCTCGACTGGGGGGAATGAGCAGTTCTTC	CASSPSTGGNEQFF
TRBV11-2	NA	TRBD1	15	TRBJ1-1	TGTGCCAGCAGCTTAGCCGGGACAGGGGCGACTGAAGCTTTCTTT	CASSLAGTGATEAFF
TRBV11-3	NA	NA	14	TRBJ1-1	TGTGCCAGCAGCTGGGGAAGGGGGAACACTGAAGCTTTCTTT	CASSWGRGNTEAFF
TRBV27	NA	NA	14	TRBJ1-5	TGTGCTAGTCACCGTGCGGCCCATCATCAGCCCCAGCATTTT	CASHRAAHHQPQHF
TRBV4-1	NA	TRBD2	17	TRBJ2-3	TGCGCCAGCAGCCAAGTAGGACTAGCGGGATTCACAGATACGCAGTATTTT	CASSQVGLAGFTDTQYF
TRBV4-1	NA	TRBD2	16	TRBJ2-3	TGCGCCAGCGCCTACCGCTGGGACGGGGGGACAGATACGCAGTATTTT	CASAYRWDGGTDTQYF